The T cell receptor (beta chain) described here comes from a study of T cell responses to AZD1222 COVID-19 vaccine. Study-wide points: Most donors were white British and more were female, and clonal diversity was possibly underestimated.

Measured with immunoSEQ multiplex PCR; TCRdb has only the in-frame clones, and not every one. The sample records approximately 64,000 clones, over 80% being singletons. On this clone itself: Its specificity is unknown.

CDR1 SGHNT and CDR2 YENEEA come from the germline V gene. The CDR3 extends over 14 amino acids. V lost 5 bases to trimming and J lost 4 bases, with 15 bases between them. This TCR was recovered from an adult in good health. The J gene is TRBJ2-7, the V gene TRBV11-3; D unclear. Source: peripheral blood, taken on day 0 of AZD1222 vaccination. CDR3 in DNA: TGTGCCAGCAGCCCCTACGATGCGCCTTACGAGCAGTACTTC. Translation: CASSPYDAPYEQYF.